These T cell receptor beta chains were read from a single sample in a study of post-analysis software for immune sequencing data. TCRdb ran MiXCR on the PCR reads and lists one entry per CDR3 protein. The sample yields about 820,000 distinct CDR3 sequences, 53% seen once. Sequenced sample: blood. All receptors come from a girl aged 5-17 years with multiple sclerosis. CDR3s leave out the opening cysteine and the closing phenylalanine or tryptophan.

v_call cdr3_aa
TRBV29-1 SVYRDRDYEQY
TRBV10-3 AISESFGQGSYEQY
TRBV29-1 SVERSLGGEQF
TRBV12-3/TRBV12-4 ASSKPSISSYEQY
TRBV9 ASSVEKGDSRNEKLF
TRBV9 ASSVAPSGGLGKETQY
TRBV12-3/TRBV12-4 ASSAQQGVGNIQY
TRBV6-5 ASSYSPSGATDTQY
TRBV21-1 ASSKAQGMDNDSYEQY
TRBV7-9 ASTLQANTEAF
TRBV25-1 ASSTPTGGSNYGYT
TRBV27 ASGAGEKDTYEQY
TRBV6-1 ASRGLAGGPDITDTQY
TRBV5-1 ASRQGENEKLF
TRBV10-3 AISDGGATQY
TRBV20-1 SARQGKGANEQF
TRBV12-3/TRBV12-4 ASSSPVYEQF
TRBV6-5 ASSSPSTGKETQY
TRBV20-1 SATGSRNEQF
TRBV29-1 SVAVAPSTDTQY
TRBV7-3 ASSLNRGGSYNEQF
TRBV20-1 SARDSLAAYTDTQY
TRBV5-1 ASSWGQGISYEQY
TRBV4-1 ASSGVTGDKNIQY
TRBV27 ASSPGTLSTDTQY
TRBV20-1 SASAGREETQY
TRBV7-9 ASGSGWGNQPQH
TRBV15 ATSRADRAKGEQY
TRBV5-1 ASSHVQGARAEAF
TRBV12-3/TRBV12-4 ASSRKDEQF
TRBV6-5 ASEGTEAF
TRBV5-1 ASSLGSSGSTEQY
TRBV20-1 SARDRAGISNQPQH
TRBV4-1 ASSQEGRGEETQY
TRBV12-3/TRBV12-4 ASSWQGADTQY
TRBV6-5 ASSKSVGPYYGYT
TRBV12-3/TRBV12-4 ASSSQGLGDGYT
TRBV3-1 ASRRLEGHNEQF
TRBV2 ASIDDTSSYEQY
TRBV3-1 ASSPGRLEQF